This TCR beta chain emerged from a study of T-cell memory formation after mild COVID-19. V trimming: 7 bases; J trimming: 3 bases; junction bases outside the gene matches: 6. Germline V gives CDR1 MNHEY, CDR2 SVGEGT. The CDR3 runs to 15 residues. TCRdb recomputed calls from the 5' RACE reads with MiXCR, one row per CDR3 protein. This repertoire shows roughly 350,000 distinct CDR3 sequences, roughly 13% found once; its top ten account for around a fifth. This clonotype occurred a few times. Material: PBMCs or a T cell subset sorted from them (not recorded which). The TCR was taken from a man aged 18 to 35 who had mild COVID-19 (a few samples of this study predate the infection). Cell type and time point are not known. This chain links TRBV6-2 or TRBV6-3 with TRBJ2-1, with TRBD2 matching over 10 bases. The CDR3 DNA follows: TGTGCCAGCATGGGACTAGCGATCCACTACAATGAGCAGTTCTTC. As protein: CASMGLAIHYNEQFF.